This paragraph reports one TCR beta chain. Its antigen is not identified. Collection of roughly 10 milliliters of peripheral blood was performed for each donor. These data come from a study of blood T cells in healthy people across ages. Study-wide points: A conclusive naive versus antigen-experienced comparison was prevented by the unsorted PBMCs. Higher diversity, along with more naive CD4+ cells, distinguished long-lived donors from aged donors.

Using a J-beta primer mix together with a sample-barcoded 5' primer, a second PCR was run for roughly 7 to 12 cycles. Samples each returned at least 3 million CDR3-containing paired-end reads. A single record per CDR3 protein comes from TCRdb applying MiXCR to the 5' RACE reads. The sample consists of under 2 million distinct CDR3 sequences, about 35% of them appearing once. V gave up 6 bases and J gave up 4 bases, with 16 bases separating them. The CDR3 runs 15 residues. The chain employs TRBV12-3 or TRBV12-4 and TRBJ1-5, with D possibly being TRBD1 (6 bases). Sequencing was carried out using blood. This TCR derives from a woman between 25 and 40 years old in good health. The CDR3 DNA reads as TGTGCCAGCAGGGAAACAGGGAAACTGAATCAGCCCCAGCATTTT. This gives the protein CASRETGKLNQPQHF.